This TCR beta chain was retrieved from a study of CD4 T cells in relation to SARS-CoV-2 and coronaviruses. The study's findings and limits: Pre-pandemic and post-infection samples never came from the same donor. SARS-CoV-2-driven expansion was significantly weaker in crossreactive than monoreactive clones. Culture-expanded clones reflect memory recall rather than primary priming during culture.

CD4+ T cells from unexposed donors were obtained before the COVID-19 pandemic (2011-2018). CD4 enrichment then naive enrichment separated naive from memory CD4+ cells. Comment on this clone: Its target is not known.

The CDR3 totals 13 residues. Germline CDR1 SEHNR, CDR2 FQNEAQ (reference sequence). V was clipped by 1 base and J by 10 bases, with 11 bases between them. Sequencing used immunoSEQ multiplex PCR; TCRdb keeps in-frame clones, though not all of them. The table records about 70,000 clones, 80% to 90% of them present only once. The sequenced sample consisted of memory CD4+ T cells from PBMCs. The clonotype originates from a human donor in good health. The rearrangement uses TRBV7-9 and TRBJ2-1; D is perhaps TRBD1 (6 bases). The CDR3 protein is CASSLGQGTEQFF. CDR3 nucleotides: TGTGCCAGCAGCTTAGGTCAGGGGACAGAGCAGTTCTTC.